The clone carrying this T cell receptor beta chain was counted ten times or more. This record belongs to a study of T cell repertoires in cytomegalovirus infection. This CDR3 comprises 14 residues. In germline, CDR1 is SGHTA, CDR2 FQGNSA. V was pared by 1 base and J by 2 bases, with 2 bases of the junction left unmatched. One entry per CDR3 protein results from TCRdb running MiXCR on the reads. The sample lists a few hundred thousand distinct CDR3 sequences; 9% to 9.5% were seen once. The rearrangement uses TRBV7-2 and TRBJ2-7, with 7 bases fitting TRBD2. Sequenced input: PBMCs. The clonotype originates from a human donor in good health (CMV status not recorded). Some clones in this sample may be carry-over from other donors' samples. CDR3 residues: CASSLVGGTYEQYF. DNA of the CDR3: TGTGCCAGCAGCTTAGTGGGGGGGACCTACGAGCAGTACTTC.